This is a list of T cell receptor beta chains from one sample in a study of T cells in Graves' hyperthyroidism and ophthalmopathy. TCRdb independently ran MiXCR on the multiplex PCR reads; one entry per CDR3 protein. The sample contains about 320,000 distinct CDR3 sequences, over 15% of which appear only once. Sequenced: blood. The origin of the receptors is a man between 25 and 39 years old with Graves' hyperthyroidism. Each CDR3 is given with its conserved first and last residue. A D gene is named only where the DNA matches it firmly. Rows may omit the clone size; those that give it use once, few, many or a size class.

J gene | V gene | D gene | clone size | CDR3 protein | CDR3 DNA
TRBJ1-1 | TRBV29-1 | . | . | CSVEQGWGHTEAFF | TGCAGCGTTGAACAGGGATGGGGACACACTGAAGCTTTCTTT
TRBJ1-2 | TRBV19 | . | . | CASSPKMGSYTF | TGTGCCAGTAGCCCTAAAATGGGTAGCTACACCTTC
TRBJ1-2 | TRBV15 | . | many | CATSRSRATGRDYGYTF | TGTGCCACCAGCAGATCACGAGCGACAGGAAGGGACTATGGCTACACCTTC
TRBJ1-6 | TRBV7-2 | TRBD1 | once | CASSFGTGFSYNSPLHF | TGTGCCAGCAGCTTCGGGACAGGCTTCTCCTATAATTCACCCCTCCACTTT
TRBJ2-5 | TRBV20-1 | . | . | CSARKSPSGTQYF | TGCAGTGCTAGAAAGAGTCCTTCGGGGACCCAGTACTTC
TRBJ2-1 | TRBV6-1 | . | few | CASRGFYNEQFF | TGTGCCAGCAGGGGTTTTTACAATGAGCAGTTCTTC
TRBJ1-1 | TRBV19 | . | . | CASRGQNTEAFF | TGTGCCAGTAGAGGACAGAACACTGAAGCTTTCTTT
TRBJ2-7 | TRBV19 | . | few | CAGSIISLDYEQYF | TGTGCCGGTAGTATAATCAGTCTGGACTACGAGCAGTACTTC
TRBJ1-6 | TRBV2 | . | . | CASSGWTPGGSHF | TGTGCCAGCAGCGGATGGACACCCGGAGGGAGCCACTTT
TRBJ2-1 | TRBV28 | TRBD1 | . | CATWDRSHNEQFF | TGTGCCACCTGGGACAGGTCCCACAATGAGCAGTTCTTC
TRBJ2-7 | TRBV15 | TRBD1 | many | CATSRGTGRSHEQYF | TGTGCCACCAGCAGAGGGACAGGGCGCTCCCACGAGCAGTACTTC